These 28 T cell receptor beta chains were all obtained from the same sample, sequenced in a study of T cell changes during pregnancy in multiple sclerosis. Sequencing was performed with immunoSEQ multiplex PCR; in TCRdb, only in-frame clones are kept and a portion is missing. The table has just under 80,000 clones, 80% to 95% seen once. The sample here was peripheral blood, taken in the first trimester of pregnancy. The receptors were gathered from a female donor with multiple sclerosis, enrolled in a pregnancy study.

Here the CDR3 DNA reads TGTGCCAGCACCGACGCGGACAGGGGGGATGGCTACACCTTC. Residues: CASTDADRGDGYTF. The V gene is TRBV28, the J gene TRBJ1-2, with 10 bases fitting TRBD1. In germline, CDR1 is MDHEN, CDR2 SYDVKM. The V segment lost 7 bases and the J segment 6 bases; nucleotides outside the gene matches: 8. This CDR3 has 14 residues.

The J gene is TRBJ1-1, the V gene TRBV28; the D gene is possibly TRBD1 (5 bases). Germline V CDR1 and CDR2: MDHEN, SYDVKM. Deletions cut 5 bases from V and 1 base from J, with 8 bases between. The CDR3 contains 13 residues. The CDR3 sequence: CASSLGQNTEAFF. The CDR3 nucleotides read TGTGCCAGCAGTCTCGGACAGAACACTGAAGCTTTCTTT.

The genes are TRBV5-1 and TRBJ2-6, with D perhaps TRBD2 (6 bases). The CDR3 runs 16 residues. Between the trimmed V and J ends, which lost 0 bases and 4 bases, there was a span of 11 bases. Germline-derived CDR1 and CDR2 are SGHRS and YFSETQ. Written as DNA, the CDR3 is TGCGCCAGCAGCTTGGGTGGAGGGAGCGGGGCCAACGTCCTGACTTTC. This translates into CASSLGGGSGANVLTF.

The J gene is TRBJ2-5, the V gene TRBV18; no reliable D call. V lost 3 bases, J lost 5 bases, and 10 bases lay in between. The CDR3 loop spans 13 amino acids. Germline V lookup: CDR1 KGHSH, CDR2 LQKENI. The CDR3 sequence is CASSPGRQETQYF. Here the CDR3 DNA reads TGTGCCAGCTCACCGGGCAGGCAGGAGACCCAGTACTTC.

The chain combines TRBV19 with TRBJ1-4; D is uncertain. With 1 base removed from V and 8 bases from J, the gap between germline ends came to 11 bases. Germline lookup yields CDR1 LNHDA and CDR2 SQIVND (reference sequence). This CDR3 contains 14 residues. Here the CDR3 DNA reads TGTGCCAGTAGTATAGTTGGAGGCGGCGAAAAACTGTTTTTT. Its protein is CASSIVGGGEKLFF.

The V and J genes are TRBV18 and TRBJ2-5; 9 nucleotides line up with TRBD2. The J call is in doubt because the DNA end fits TRBJ2-7 better. Germline loops: CDR1 KGHSH, CDR2 LQKENI. The CDR3 has 16 amino acids. The CDR3 loop is CASSPWASGDPYEQYF. The CDR3 nucleotides are TGTGCCAGCTCACCGTGGGCTAGCGGGGATCCCTACGAGCAGTACTTC.

This chain links TRBV18 with TRBJ2-7, with 9 bases that match TRBD2. CDR3 length: 16 residues. Losses at the gene ends were 6 bases for V and 4 bases for J; bases not matched to a gene: 13. Germline CDR1 is KGHSH and CDR2 is LQKENI. The CDR3: CASSKAGGPNLYEQYF. CDR3 coding DNA: TGTGCCAGCTCTAAAGCGGGGGGCCCCAACCTTTACGAGCAGTACTTC. The full variable domain, in which reference TRBV18 and TRBJ2-7 provide the parts outside the CDR3, is NAGVMQNPRHLVRRRGQEARLRCSPMKGHSHVYWYRQLPEEGLKFMVYLQKENIIDESGMPKERFSAEFPKEGPSILRIQQVVRGDSAAYFCASSKAGGPNLYEQYFGPGTRLTVT.

The chain couples TRBV7-9 to TRBJ2-7, with TRBD1 identical over 10 bases. The germline gives CDR1 SEHNR, CDR2 FQNEAQ (reference sequence). This CDR3 comprises 15 residues. J gave up 2 bases and V 7 bases, and 8 bases lay outside the gene matches. In DNA, the CDR3 is TGTGCCAGCATCTTTGGACAGGGGGGTCCCTACGAGCAGTACTTC. Translating it yields CASIFGQGGPYEQYF.

The chain carries TRBV7-9 and TRBJ1-1, with unresolved D. CDR1 and CDR2 (germline): SEHNR, FQNEAQ (reference sequence). CDR3 length: 14 amino acids. With 2 bases removed from V and 0 bases from J, the gap between germline ends came to 7 bases. The CDR3 spells CASSLSAMNTEAFF. CDR3 DNA: TGTGCCAGCAGCTTAAGCGCCATGAACACTGAAGCTTTCTTT.

This rearrangement joins TRBV27 to TRBJ2-3; 13 positions match TRBD2. J lost 4 bases, V lost 6 bases, and 13 bases had no gene match. The V gene's germline CDR1 is MNHEY and CDR2 SMNVEV (reference sequence). The CDR3 totals 18 residues. CDR3 region: CASSPLAGGLGKSDTQYF. The DNA of the CDR3 is TGTGCCAGCAGCCCACTAGCGGGAGGGCTCGGTAAATCAGATACGCAGTATTTT.

This clone appeared once. The chain couples TRBV9 to TRBJ2-2, with 11 bases fitting TRBD2. With 0 bases clipped from V and 5 bases from J, the junction kept 6 bases outside the gene matches. There are 17 residues in the CDR3. Germline assignment: CDR1 SGDLS and CDR2 YYNGEE. CDR3 residues: CASSVVGLAGGTGELFF. For the CDR3, the DNA is TGTGCCAGCAGCGTAGTGGGCCTAGCGGGAGGTACCGGGGAGCTGTTTTTT.

This chain uses TRBV6-1 with TRBJ2-3, with D uncertain. CDR3 size: 14 residues. V was shortened by 4 bases and J by 0 bases, with 8 bases between the two germline ends. Germline loops: CDR1 MNHNS, CDR2 SASEGT. The CDR3 nucleotides are TGTGCCAGCAGTGCAAGCTCTAGCACAGATACGCAGTATTTT. Residues: CASSASSSTDTQYF.

The chain is built from TRBV6-1 and TRBJ1-2; D remains unclear. Germline V gene data show CDR1 as MNHNS and CDR2 as SASEGT. The CDR3 extends over 16 amino acids. The V end was cut by 6 bases, the J end by 4 bases, with 21 bases between. CDR3 sequence: CASREMEDPTLYGYTF. CDR3 nucleotides: TGTGCCAGCAGGGAAATGGAGGACCCCACTCTCTATGGCTACACCTTC.

This rearrangement joins TRBV25-1 to TRBJ1-2, with D tentatively TRBD1 (6 bases). CDR3 length: 14 residues. Germline V gives CDR1 MGHDK, CDR2 SYGVNS. The V end lost 3 bases, the J end lost 8 bases, and 16 bases lay between the germline ends. The DNA for the CDR3 is TGTGCCAGCAGTGATGGTGACAGGCTGTTCGGCTACACCTTC. It specifies CASSDGDRLFGYTF.

The chain has TRBV10-1 and TRBJ2-7, with no clear D. This CDR3 contains 11 residues. Trimming shortened V by 7 bases and J by 3 bases, and 7 bases separated the two germline ends. Germline V lookup: CDR1 WNHNN, CDR2 SYGVQD (reference sequence). CDR3 nucleotides: TGCGCCAGCACTGACGGCTACGAGCAGTACTTC. Amino acid sequence: CASTDGYEQYF.

This chain links TRBV7-2 with TRBJ2-3; possible D gene TRBD1, 5 bases. The CDR3 sequence is 14 residues long. In germline, CDR1 is SGHTA, CDR2 FQGNSA. V was cut by 4 bases and J by 0 bases, with 8 bases left in between. Here the CDR3 reads CASSSRQSTDTQYF. Here the CDR3 DNA reads TGTGCCAGCAGCTCCCGACAGAGCACAGATACGCAGTATTTT.

The chain joins TRBV19 to TRBJ1-5; perhaps TRBD1 as D (5 bases). V dropped 3 bases and J dropped 5 bases, with 8 bases sitting between them. Germline CDR1 and CDR2: LNHDA and SQIVND (reference sequence). The CDR3 runs to 13 residues. The CDR3 DNA sequence: TGTGCCAGTAGTATCGACAGTGATCAGCCCCAGCATTTT. Translated: CASSIDSDQPQHF.

The chain joins TRBV7-8 to TRBJ2-2, with 9 bases matching TRBD2. In germline, CDR1 is SGHVS, CDR2 FQNEAQ. The CDR3 runs 17 residues. Unmatched junction bases numbered 10, after V lost 1 base and J lost 7 bases. The CDR3 DNA reads TGTGCCAGCAGCTTAGGACGCGGGGGGGCCAATGACGGGGAGCTGTTTTTT. Protein sequence: CASSLGRGGANDGELFF.

CDR3 sequence reads: CASSQGAGGLRVTGELFF. CDR3 sequence (DNA): TGTGCCAGCAGCCAGGGAGCGGGGGGGCTTAGAGTTACCGGGGAGCTGTTTTTT. The chain recombines TRBV4-2 with TRBJ2-2, with 10 bases fitting TRBD2. The V gene's germline CDR1 is LGHNA and CDR2 YNFKEQ. V was clipped by 3 bases and J by 5 bases; unmatched bases: 12. This CDR3 region has 18 residues.

The chain joins TRBV2 to TRBJ1-4; TRBD1 matches at 7 bases. There are 14 residues in the CDR3. V was pared by 4 bases and J by 5 bases, with 4 bases of the junction left unmatched. The germline V gene encodes CDR1 SNHLY and CDR2 FYNNEI. The CDR3 DNA sequence: TGTGCCAGCAGTGGGGGACAGCTGAATGAAAAACTGTTTTTT. It yields the protein CASSGGQLNEKLFF.

This sequence joins TRBV10-1 and TRBJ2-3; maybe TRBD2 (6 bases). Deletions cut 0 bases from V and 8 bases from J, with 9 bases between. The CDR3 is made up of 13 amino acids. Germline CDR1 reads WNHNN; CDR2 reads SYGVQD (reference sequence). The CDR3 region has the DNA TGCGCCAGCAGTGAGTCTTTACTAGCTACGCAGTATTTT. It is translated as CASSESLLATQYF.

This chain connects TRBV6-5 to TRBJ1-2, with 9 bases that match TRBD1. CDR3 size: 16 residues. Germline trimming cut 4 bases from V and 2 bases from J; bases unmatched to any gene: 8. CDR1 is MNHEY, CDR2 SVGAGI, per germline. The CDR3 DNA is TGTGCCAGCAGTTTCAGATCGACAGGGGGAAACTATGGCTACACCTTC. Amino acid sequence: CASSFRSTGGNYGYTF.

The chain is built from TRBV5-1 and TRBJ2-5; no clear D gene. The CDR3 extends over 13 amino acids. Per germline, CDR1 SGHRS and CDR2 YFSETQ. V lost 2 bases and J lost 1, with 6 bases in between. The CDR3 loop reads CASSFTVQETQYF. In DNA form, the CDR3 reads TGCGCCAGCAGCTTCACAGTCCAAGAGACCCAGTACTTC.

The genes are TRBV5-4 and TRBJ2-5; D may be TRBD2 (7 bases). V dropped 0 bases and J dropped 2 bases, with 14 bases sitting between them. The germline V gene encodes CDR1 SGHNT and CDR2 YYREEE (reference sequence). The CDR3 is 16 residues long. The CDR3 sequence is CASSLGGGGLQETQYF. Written as DNA, the CDR3 is TGTGCCAGCAGCTTGGGAGGCGGGGGCCTTCAAGAGACCCAGTACTTC. Full variable domain (rest looked up from reference TRBV5-4 and TRBJ2-5): ETGVTQSPTHLIKTRGQQVTLRCSSQSGHNTVSWYQQALGQGPQFIFQYYREEENGRGNFPPRFSGLQFPNYSSELNVNALELDDSALYLCASSLGGGGLQETQYFGPGTRLLVL.

This chain links TRBV13 with TRBJ2-1, with D tentatively TRBD2 (6 bases). Germline V gives CDR1 PRHDT, CDR2 FYEKMQ (reference sequence). Trimming cost V 4 bases and J 4 bases, with 17 bases left between them. The CDR3 extends over 16 amino acids. The CDR3 bases are TGTGCCAGCAGCTCGAATACCGGGACTGAGTACAATGAGCAGTTCTTC. Translated, it gives CASSSNTGTEYNEQFF.

The chain joins TRBV25-1 to TRBJ2-1; D is perhaps TRBD1 (5 bases). The CDR3 contains 14 residues. Germline lookup yields CDR1 MGHDK and CDR2 SYGVNS. Trimming stripped 4 bases from V and 4 bases from J, with 11 bases between. The CDR3 here is CASSAVKGYNEQFF. Written as DNA, the CDR3 is TGTGCCAGCAGTGCTGTGAAGGGGTACAATGAGCAGTTCTTC.

The gene calls are TRBV7-6 and TRBJ2-7; TRBD2 matches 13 bases. Germline V gives CDR1 SGHVS, CDR2 FNYEAQ. The CDR3 loop spans 14 amino acids. V was pared by 4 bases and J by 8 bases, with 5 bases of the junction left unmatched. The CDR3 DNA reads TGTGCCAGCAGCTCCGGACTAGCGGGGGAACAGCAGTACTTC. Its translation: CASSSGLAGEQQYF.

This chain connects TRBV19 to TRBJ1-1; possibly TRBD1 for D (6 bases). In germline, CDR1 is LNHDA, CDR2 SQIVND (reference sequence). The CDR3 consists of 14 residues. Trimming pared 6 bases from V and 5 bases from J, leaving 16 bases between. The CDR3 region is CASRTTGTRTEAFF. The CDR3 region has the DNA TGTGCCAGTAGAACCACCGGGACAAGGACTGAAGCTTTCTTT.